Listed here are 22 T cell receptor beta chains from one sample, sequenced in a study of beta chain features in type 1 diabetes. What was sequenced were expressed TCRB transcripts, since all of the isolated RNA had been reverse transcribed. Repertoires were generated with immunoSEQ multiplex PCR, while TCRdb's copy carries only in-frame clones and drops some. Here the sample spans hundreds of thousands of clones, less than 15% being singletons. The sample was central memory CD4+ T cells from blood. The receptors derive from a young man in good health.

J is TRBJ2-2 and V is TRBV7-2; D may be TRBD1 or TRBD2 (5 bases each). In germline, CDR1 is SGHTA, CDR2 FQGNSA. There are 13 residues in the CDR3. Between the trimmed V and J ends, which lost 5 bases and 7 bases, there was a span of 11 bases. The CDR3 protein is CASSVRDRGELFF. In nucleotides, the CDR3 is TGTGCCAGCAGCGTTCGGGACCGCGGGGAGCTGTTTTTT. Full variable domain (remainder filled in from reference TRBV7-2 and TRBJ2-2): GAGVSQSPSNKVTEKGKDVELRCDPISGHTALYWYRQSLGQGLEFLIYFQGNSAPDKSGLPSDRFSAERTGGSVSTLTIQRTQQEDSAVYLCASSVRDRGELFFGEGSRLTVL.

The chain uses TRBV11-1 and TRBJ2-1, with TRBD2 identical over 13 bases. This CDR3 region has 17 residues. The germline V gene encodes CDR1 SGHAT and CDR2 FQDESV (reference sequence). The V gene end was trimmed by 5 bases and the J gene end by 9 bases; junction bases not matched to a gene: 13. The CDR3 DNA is TGTGCCAGCAGCAAAGTGGTGACTAGCGGGAGGATCCGTGAGCAGTTCTTC. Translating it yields CASSKVVTSGRIREQFF.

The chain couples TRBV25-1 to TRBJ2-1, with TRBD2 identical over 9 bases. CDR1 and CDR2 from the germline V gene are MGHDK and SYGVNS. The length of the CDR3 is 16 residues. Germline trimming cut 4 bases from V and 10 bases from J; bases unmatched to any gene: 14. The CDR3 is CASSGPLAGTSWEQFF. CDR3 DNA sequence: TGTGCCAGCAGTGGTCCTCTAGCGGGAACGTCCTGGGAGCAGTTCTTC. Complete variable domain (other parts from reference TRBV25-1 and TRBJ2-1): EADIYQTPRYLVIGTGKKITLECSQTMGHDKMYWYQQDPGMELHLIHYSYGVNSTEKGDLSSESTVSRIRTEHFPLTLESARPSHTSQYLCASSGPLAGTSWEQFFGPGTRLTVL.

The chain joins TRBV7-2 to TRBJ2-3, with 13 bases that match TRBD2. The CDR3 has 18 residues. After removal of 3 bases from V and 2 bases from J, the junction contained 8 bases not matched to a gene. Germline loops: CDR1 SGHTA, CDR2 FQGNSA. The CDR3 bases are TGTGCCAGCAGCTTCTTTCGGACTAGCGGGGGTTTCACAGATACGCAGTATTTT. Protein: CASSFFRTSGGFTDTQYF.

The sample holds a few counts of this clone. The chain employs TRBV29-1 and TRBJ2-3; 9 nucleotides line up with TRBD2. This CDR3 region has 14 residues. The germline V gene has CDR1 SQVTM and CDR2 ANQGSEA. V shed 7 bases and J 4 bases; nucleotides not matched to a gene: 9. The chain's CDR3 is CSGSGTSNADTQYF. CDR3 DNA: TGCAGCGGCAGCGGGACTAGCAATGCAGATACGCAGTATTTT.

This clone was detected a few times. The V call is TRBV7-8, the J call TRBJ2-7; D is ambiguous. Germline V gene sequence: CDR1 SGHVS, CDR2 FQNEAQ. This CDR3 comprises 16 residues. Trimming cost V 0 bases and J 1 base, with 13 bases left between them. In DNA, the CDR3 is TGTGCCAGCAGCTTAGCGGTGGGGTCGCAGTCCTACGAGCAGTACGTC. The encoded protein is CASSLAVGSQSYEQYV.

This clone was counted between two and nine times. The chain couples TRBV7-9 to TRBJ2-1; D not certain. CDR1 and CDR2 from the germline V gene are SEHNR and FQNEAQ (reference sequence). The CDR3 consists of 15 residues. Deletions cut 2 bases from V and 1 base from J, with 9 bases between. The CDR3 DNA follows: TGTGCCAGCAGCTTAATTACTCTATCCTACAATGAGCAGTTCTTC. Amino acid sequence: CASSLITLSYNEQFF.

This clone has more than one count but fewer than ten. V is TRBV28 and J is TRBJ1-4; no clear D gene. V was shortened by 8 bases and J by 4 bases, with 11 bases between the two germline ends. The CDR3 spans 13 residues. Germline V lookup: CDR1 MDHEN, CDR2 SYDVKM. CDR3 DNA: TGTGCCAGCCAAGCGCGCAATAATGAAAAACTGTTTTTT. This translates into CASQARNNEKLFF.

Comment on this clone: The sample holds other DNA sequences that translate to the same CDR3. DNA for the CDR3: TGTGCCAGCAGCTTAGGAGGGGTTGGCACTGAAGCTTTCTTT. Its protein is CASSLGGVGTEAFF. This rearrangement joins TRBV5-6 to TRBJ1-1; D is possibly TRBD1 (5 bases). Trimming took off 2 bases at V and 4 bases at J, with 12 bases between the two ends. This CDR3 contains 14 residues. Germline CDR1 and CDR2: SGHDT and YYEEEE.

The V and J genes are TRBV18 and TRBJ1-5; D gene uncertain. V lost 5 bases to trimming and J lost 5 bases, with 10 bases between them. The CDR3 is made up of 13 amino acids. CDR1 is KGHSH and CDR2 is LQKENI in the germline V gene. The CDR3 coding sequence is TGTGCCAGCTCAAATAACAAAGATCAGCCCCAGCATTTT. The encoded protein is CASSNNKDQPQHF.

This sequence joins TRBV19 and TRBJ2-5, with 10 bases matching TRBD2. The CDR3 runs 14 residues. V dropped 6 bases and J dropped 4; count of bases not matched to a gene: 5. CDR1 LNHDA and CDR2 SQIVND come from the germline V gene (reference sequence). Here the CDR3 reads CASRSSGSRETQYF. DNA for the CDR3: TGTGCCAGTAGATCTAGCGGGAGCCGAGAGACCCAGTACTTC. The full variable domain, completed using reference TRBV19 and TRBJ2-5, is DGGITQSPKYLFRKEGQNVTLSCEQNLNHDAMYWYRQDPGQGLRLIYYSQIVNDFQKGDIAEGYSVSREKKESFPLTVTSAQKNPTAFYLCASRSSGSRETQYFGPGTRLLVL.

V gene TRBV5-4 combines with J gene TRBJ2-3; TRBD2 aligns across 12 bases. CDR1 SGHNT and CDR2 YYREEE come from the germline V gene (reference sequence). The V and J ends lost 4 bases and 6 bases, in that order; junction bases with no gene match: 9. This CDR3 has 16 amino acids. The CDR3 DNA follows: TGTGCCAGCAGCCCGGCTCCTAGCGGGGGGGGCGATACGCAGTATTTT. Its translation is CASSPAPSGGGDTQYF.

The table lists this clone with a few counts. The CDR3 reads CASSIARTGQETQYF. In nucleotides, the CDR3 is TGTGCCAGTAGTATAGCCCGGACAGGGCAAGAGACCCAGTACTTC. The chain carries TRBV19 and TRBJ2-5, with TRBD1 matching over 8 bases. CDR1 LNHDA and CDR2 SQIVND come from the germline V gene (reference sequence). The CDR3 contains 15 residues. The J segment lost 2 bases and the V segment lost 1 base, leaving 3 bases of the junction unmatched.

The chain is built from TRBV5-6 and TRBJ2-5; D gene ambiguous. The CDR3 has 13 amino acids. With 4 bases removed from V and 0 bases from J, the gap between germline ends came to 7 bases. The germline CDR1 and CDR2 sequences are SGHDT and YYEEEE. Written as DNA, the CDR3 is TGTGCCAGCAGCACCTGGAACCAAGAGACCCAGTACTTC. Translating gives CASSTWNQETQYF.

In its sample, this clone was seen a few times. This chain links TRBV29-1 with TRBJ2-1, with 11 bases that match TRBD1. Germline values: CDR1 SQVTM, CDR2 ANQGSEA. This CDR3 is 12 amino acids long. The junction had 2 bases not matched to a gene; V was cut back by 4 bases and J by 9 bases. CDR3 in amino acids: CSVGDRGFEQFF. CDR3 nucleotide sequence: TGCAGCGTTGGGGACAGGGGGTTTGAGCAGTTCTTC.

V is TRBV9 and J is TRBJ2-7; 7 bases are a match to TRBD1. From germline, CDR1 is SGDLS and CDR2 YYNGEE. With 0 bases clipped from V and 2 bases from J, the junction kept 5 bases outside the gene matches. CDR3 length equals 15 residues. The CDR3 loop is CASSVEMGTAYEQYV. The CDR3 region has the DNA TGTGCCAGCAGCGTAGAAATGGGGACAGCCTACGAGCAGTACGTC.

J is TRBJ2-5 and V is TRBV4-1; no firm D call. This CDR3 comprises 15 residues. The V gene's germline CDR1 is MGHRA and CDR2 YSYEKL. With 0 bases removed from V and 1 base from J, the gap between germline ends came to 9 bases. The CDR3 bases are TGCGCCAGCAGCCAAGATGGGCACGGCCAAGAGACCCAGTACTTC. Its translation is CASSQDGHGQETQYF.

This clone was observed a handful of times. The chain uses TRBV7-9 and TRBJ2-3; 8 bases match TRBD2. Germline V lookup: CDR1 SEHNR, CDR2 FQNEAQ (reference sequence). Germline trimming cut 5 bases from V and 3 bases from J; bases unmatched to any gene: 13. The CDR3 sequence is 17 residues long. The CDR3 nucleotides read TGTGCCAGCAGCCGCCCCCAAGCGGGGGTGGGAACAGATACGCAGTATTTT. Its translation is CASSRPQAGVGTDTQYF.

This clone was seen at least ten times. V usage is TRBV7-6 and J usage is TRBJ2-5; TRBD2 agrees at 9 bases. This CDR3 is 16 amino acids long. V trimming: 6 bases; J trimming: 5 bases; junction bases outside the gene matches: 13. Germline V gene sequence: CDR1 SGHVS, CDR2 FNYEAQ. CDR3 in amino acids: CASSLSGSGGWETQYF. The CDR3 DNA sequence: TGTGCCAGCAGTCTAAGCGGTAGCGGGGGATGGGAGACCCAGTACTTC.

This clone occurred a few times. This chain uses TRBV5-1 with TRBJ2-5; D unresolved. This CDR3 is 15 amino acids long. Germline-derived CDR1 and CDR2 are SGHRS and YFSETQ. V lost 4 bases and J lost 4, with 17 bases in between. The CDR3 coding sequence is TGCGCCAGCAGCAACCCCGGACGCCCCGGAGAGACCCAGTACTTC. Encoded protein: CASSNPGRPGETQYF.

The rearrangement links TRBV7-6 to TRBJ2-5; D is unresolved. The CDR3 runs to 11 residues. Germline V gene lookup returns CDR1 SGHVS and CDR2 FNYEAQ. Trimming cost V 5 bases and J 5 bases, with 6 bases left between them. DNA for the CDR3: TGTGCCAGCAGCATTAGCGAGACCCAGTACTTC. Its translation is CASSISETQYF.

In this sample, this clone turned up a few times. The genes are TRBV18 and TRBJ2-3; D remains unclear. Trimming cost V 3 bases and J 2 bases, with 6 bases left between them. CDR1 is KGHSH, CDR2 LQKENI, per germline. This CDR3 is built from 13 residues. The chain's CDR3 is CASSPELTDTQYF. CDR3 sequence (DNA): TGTGCCAGCTCACCGGAACTCACAGATACGCAGTATTTT.